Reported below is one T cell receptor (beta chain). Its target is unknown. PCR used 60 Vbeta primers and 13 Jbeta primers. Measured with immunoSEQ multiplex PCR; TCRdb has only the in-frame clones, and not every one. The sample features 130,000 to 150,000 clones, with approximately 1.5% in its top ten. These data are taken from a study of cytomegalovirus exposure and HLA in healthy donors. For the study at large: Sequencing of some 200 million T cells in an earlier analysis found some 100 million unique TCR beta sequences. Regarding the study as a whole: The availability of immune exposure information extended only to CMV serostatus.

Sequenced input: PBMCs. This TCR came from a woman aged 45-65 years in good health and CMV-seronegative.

The CDR3 bases are TGTGCCAGCAGCTCCGATTTCTTGCGGTCCTACGAGCAGTACTTC. It translates to CASSSDFLRSYEQYF. V is TRBV7-9 and J is TRBJ2-7; D is unclear. The germline V and J ends were trimmed by 4 bases and 1 base, with 14 bases remaining between them. CDR1 and CDR2 (germline): SEHNR, FQNEAQ (reference sequence). This CDR3 is built from 15 residues.